This T cell receptor (beta chain) was documented in a study of blood T cell repertoires in COVID-19. The germline V and J ends were trimmed by 7 bases and 7 bases, with 12 bases remaining between them. CDR1 is SGHRS and CDR2 is YFSETQ in the germline V gene. This CDR3 contains 13 residues. This clone was seen a few times. Original handling: Cell counts per sample came from amplifying reference gene primers. Libraries were prepared by immunoSEQ multiplex PCR; TCRdb keeps only in-frame clonotypes and omits some of them. The V and J calls and the clone size are those of that table, but D and trimming were determined from the DNA. This sample has some 200,000 clones, with roughly 81% found just once.

J is TRBJ1-6 and V is TRBV5-1; a possible D gene is TRBD1 (5 bases). Sequences were obtained from peripheral blood. The sequence was obtained from a man aged 45-60 years who had recovered from COVID-19. The chain's CDR3 is CASGWGLNSPLHF. CDR3 in DNA: TGCGCCAGCGGTTGGGGCCTCAATTCACCCCTCCACTTT.